This TCR beta chain is from a study of blood T cell repertoires in COVID-19. Per the germline V gene, CDR1 is SGDLS and CDR2 is YYNGEE. The junction had 5 bases not matched to a gene; V was cut back by 8 bases and J by 3 bases. The CDR3 is 13 residues long. The table came from immunoSEQ multiplex PCR; TCRdb's copy has only in-frame clones and leaves some out. The sample records a few hundred thousand clones, 85% to 90% being singletons. Assignment of participants to cohorts was predicated upon participant-reported clinical history. Symptom resolution, clearance, or two negative PCRs marked donors in Cohort 3 as recovered.

Sequenced: PBMCs or T cells enriched from blood (not recorded which). This rearrangement joins TRBV9 to TRBJ2-1, with 7 bases that match TRBD1. The TCR was taken from a man in his forties who had recovered from COVID-19. CDR3 loop: CASSGTDYNEQFF. CDR3 DNA: TGTGCCAGTTCAGGGACAGACTACAATGAGCAGTTCTTC. Together with reference TRBV9 and TRBJ2-1, the CDR3 gives the full variable domain: DSGVTQTPKHLITATGQRVTLRCSPRSGDLSVYWYQQSLDQGLQFLIQYYNGEERAKGNILERFSAQQFPDLHSELNLSSLELGDSALYFCASSGTDYNEQFFGPGTRLTVL.